One sample yielded the 19 T cell receptor beta chains listed below, sequenced in a study of T cell responses to AZD1222 COVID-19 vaccine. Measured with immunoSEQ multiplex PCR; TCRdb has only the in-frame clones, and not every one. The sample's table shows around 150,000 clones. Sequencing was done on a sample of peripheral blood. The receptors were gathered from an adult in good health.

The chain uses TRBV5-4 and TRBJ2-1; the match to TRBD2 covers 8 bases. CDR1 is SGHNT and CDR2 is YYREEE in the germline V gene (reference sequence). The J segment lost 4 bases and the V segment lost 4 bases, leaving 10 bases of the junction unmatched. This CDR3 has 16 residues. The CDR3 bases are TGTGCCAGCAGCCCGACCAGCGGGGGAACATACAATGAGCAGTTCTTC. This codes for CASSPTSGGTYNEQFF.

The rearrangement links TRBV20-1 to TRBJ1-5; TRBD1 is a possible D gene (5 bases). V gave up 3 bases and J gave up 4 bases, with 16 bases separating them. CDR3 length: 15 amino acids. Germline V gene data show CDR1 as DFQATT and CDR2 as SNEGSKA (reference sequence). The CDR3: CSASGFGGGNQPQHF. In DNA, the CDR3 is TGCAGTGCTAGTGGATTCGGGGGGGGGAATCAGCCCCAGCATTTT.

The V call is TRBV4-1, the J call TRBJ1-6; D possibly corresponds to TRBD1 (5 bases). Germline V lookup: CDR1 MGHRA, CDR2 YSYEKL. The CDR3 runs to 14 residues. The V end lost 6 bases, the J end lost 4 bases, and 10 bases lay between the germline ends. CDR3 nucleotide sequence: TGCGCCAGCAGGTCTGGGACTTATAATTCACCCCTCCACTTT. Protein: CASRSGTYNSPLHF.

The chain joins TRBV11-2 to TRBJ2-6; 8 bases are shared with TRBD2. Per the germline V gene, CDR1 is SGHAT and CDR2 is FQNNGV. The CDR3 runs 15 residues. The V and J ends lost 3 bases and 2 bases, in that order; junction bases with no gene match: 0. The CDR3 loop reads CASSFGGAGANVLTF. Here the CDR3 DNA reads TGTGCCAGCAGCTTCGGGGGGGCTGGGGCCAACGTCCTGACTTTC.

The chain couples TRBV2 to TRBJ2-7, with TRBD2 identical over 13 bases. This CDR3 has 14 residues. Germline loops: CDR1 SNHLY, CDR2 FYNNEI. The V segment lost 6 bases and the J segment 7 bases; nucleotides outside the gene matches: 6. DNA of the CDR3: TGTGCCAGCAGAAAGGGACTAGCGGGGCAAGAGCAGTACTTC. This gives the protein CASRKGLAGQEQYF.

The V and J genes are TRBV19 and TRBJ1-5; unclear D gene. V gave up 8 bases and J gave up 2 bases, with 10 bases separating them. This CDR3 spans 13 amino acids. Germline V CDR1 and CDR2: LNHDA, SQIVND (reference sequence). In nucleotides, the CDR3 is TGTGCCAGTGATCCTCAGGGCAATCAGCCCCAGCATTTT. Its translation: CASDPQGNQPQHF. Full variable domain (outside the CDR3, taken from reference TRBV19 and TRBJ1-5): DGGITQSPKYLFRKEGQNVTLSCEQNLNHDAMYWYRQDPGQGLRLIYYSQIVNDFQKGDIAEGYSVSREKKESFPLTVTSAQKNPTAFYLCASDPQGNQPQHFGDGTRLSIL.

This sequence joins TRBV5-5 and TRBJ1-5; the match to TRBD1 covers 12 bases. Germline lookup yields CDR1 SGHKS and CDR2 YYEKEE (reference sequence). Losses at the gene ends were 5 bases for V and 1 base for J; bases not matched to a gene: 7. This CDR3 has 17 residues. Here the CDR3 DNA reads TGTGCCAGCAGAGACGGGACAGGGGGCTTAAGCAATCAGCCCCAGCATTTT. Its protein product is CASRDGTGGLSNQPQHF.

The CDR3 bases are TGTGCCTGGAGTTCTAACAGGGGGATTGCAACTAATGAAAAACTGTTTTTT. Encoded protein: CAWSSNRGIATNEKLFF. The chain links TRBV30 to TRBJ1-4, with 8 bases matching TRBD1. Trimming took 2 bases from V and 0 from J; bases not matched to a gene: 8. The CDR3 runs 17 residues. Per germline, CDR1 GTSNPN and CDR2 SVGIG (reference sequence). The full variable domain, in which reference TRBV30 and TRBJ1-4 provide the parts outside the CDR3, is SQTIHQWPATLVQPVGSPLSLECTVEGTSNPNLYWYRQAAGRGLQLLFYSVGIGQISSEVPQNLSASRPQDRQFILSSKKLLLSDSGFYLCAWSSNRGIATNEKLFFGSGTQLSVL.

The gene calls are TRBV7-6 and TRBJ2-3; D is unresolved. Trimming took off 1 base at V and 6 bases at J, with 5 bases between the two ends. Germline CDR1 is SGHVS and CDR2 is FNYEAQ. The CDR3 sequence is 12 residues long. The CDR3 loop is CASSLVRDTQYF. Written as DNA, the CDR3 is TGTGCCAGCAGCTTAGTCAGGGATACGCAGTATTTT.

The CDR3 here is CASSTRGSTGVEETQYF. DNA for the CDR3: TGTGCCAGCAGCACTAGAGGGAGTACAGGGGTGGAAGAGACCCAGTACTTC. The chain couples TRBV11-2 to TRBJ2-5, with 7 nucleotides matching TRBD1. CDR3 length: 17 amino acids. After removal of 5 bases from V and 3 bases from J, the junction contained 15 bases not matched to a gene. Germline assignment: CDR1 SGHAT and CDR2 FQNNGV.

The chain combines TRBV6-5 with TRBJ2-7; D perhaps matches TRBD1 (6 bases). V dropped 6 bases and J dropped 9 bases, with 21 bases sitting between them. Germline assignment: CDR1 MNHEY and CDR2 SVGAGI. This CDR3 is built from 14 residues. This CDR3 is CASSIRDIGDVQYF. Written as DNA, the CDR3 is TGTGCCAGCAGCATCCGGGACATCGGGGACGTGCAGTACTTC.

The chain uses TRBV6-1 and TRBJ2-5; D is unresolved. In germline, CDR1 is MNHNS, CDR2 SASEGT. The germline V and J ends were trimmed by 0 bases and 3 bases, with 8 bases remaining between them. The CDR3 is made up of 14 amino acids. Here the CDR3 reads CASSEALGKETQYF. CDR3 coding DNA: TGTGCCAGCAGTGAAGCGCTGGGAAAAGAGACCCAGTACTTC.

The V gene is TRBV4-1, the J gene TRBJ1-6; no clear D. This CDR3 comprises 19 residues. Germline V gives CDR1 MGHRA, CDR2 YSYEKL. V gave up 2 bases and J gave up 1 base, with 18 bases separating them. The CDR3 protein is CASSQNPGPRGSYNSPLHF. The CDR3 DNA sequence: TGCGCCAGCAGCCAAAACCCCGGACCGCGGGGATCCTATAATTCACCCCTCCACTTT.

The DNA of the CDR3 is TGTGCCAGCAGCTTAGTAGGGGGAGGGACAGCGAACACCGGGGAGCTGTTTTTT. It encodes CASSLVGGGTANTGELFF. The chain joins TRBV7-2 to TRBJ2-2; either TRBD1 or TRBD2 may fit D (7 bases each). Trimming took 1 base from V and 0 from J, leaving 15 bases between them. The CDR3 totals 18 residues. Germline loops: CDR1 SGHTA, CDR2 FQGNSA.

The chain carries TRBV7-9 and TRBJ2-5; 11 bases are a match to TRBD1. The germline CDR1 and CDR2 sequences are SEHNR and FQNEAQ (reference sequence). The CDR3 covers 19 residues. J lost 1 base, V lost 0 bases, and 10 bases had no gene match. CDR3 amino acids: CASSLAHSRDRGSQETQYF. The DNA of the CDR3 is TGTGCCAGCAGCTTAGCTCACTCCCGGGACAGGGGGTCCCAAGAGACCCAGTACTTC.

The chain uses TRBV5-1 and TRBJ2-1; 7 nucleotides align to TRBD2. J gave up 8 bases and V 0 bases, and 8 bases lay outside the gene matches. Germline V gene sequence: CDR1 SGHRS, CDR2 YFSETQ. This CDR3 is 15 amino acids long. The CDR3 is CASSLVASGRDEQFF. In DNA form, the CDR3 reads TGCGCCAGCAGCTTGGTGGCTAGCGGAAGAGATGAGCAGTTCTTC.

The chain combines TRBV7-2 with TRBJ2-1; tentatively, D is TRBD2 (7 bases). The CDR3 has 15 residues. Germline CDR1 SGHTA, CDR2 FQGNSA. Between the trimmed V and J ends, which lost 0 bases and 9 bases, there was a span of 15 bases. The DNA for the CDR3 is TGTGCCAGCAGCTTAGCAGGGGGGGCGGCGGGTGAGCAGTTCTTC. It yields the protein CASSLAGGAAGEQFF.

The chain combines TRBV30 with TRBJ1-5; D not certain. The CDR3 has 13 residues. V was pared by 0 bases and J by 5 bases, with 8 bases between. The germline CDR1 and CDR2 sequences are GTSNPN and SVGIG (reference sequence). CDR3 region: CAWSVRGDQPQHF. CDR3 bases: TGTGCCTGGAGTGTACGGGGTGATCAGCCCCAGCATTTT.

J is TRBJ2-7 and V is TRBV11-2, with D unresolved. This CDR3 contains 15 residues. Trimming pared 5 bases from V and 5 bases from J, leaving 19 bases between. The germline V gene has CDR1 SGHAT and CDR2 FQNNGV. CDR3 DNA: TGTGCCAGCAGCCCAAACACCGCCGCCTACCACGAGCAGTACTTC. This sequence encodes CASSPNTAAYHEQYF.